This note documents a single T cell receptor beta chain sequence. This record belongs to a study of blood T cell repertoires in COVID-19. The assay was immunoSEQ multiplex PCR, and TCRdb's table has in-frame clones only and misses some. The repertoire holds 250,000 to 350,000 clones, with around 90% as singletons. Specimen: peripheral blood. This receptor was obtained from a woman in her 30s with COVID-19, enrolled during active disease.

CDR3 loop: CASSLWDSLTGELFF. The CDR3 bases are TGCGCCAGCAGCTTGTGGGACAGCCTCACCGGGGAGCTGTTTTTT. The rearrangement uses TRBV5-1 and TRBJ2-2, with TRBD1 matching 7 bases. CDR1 and CDR2 (germline): SGHRS, YFSETQ. The trim removed 1 base at V and 4 bases at J, leaving 4 bases unmatched. CDR3 length: 15 amino acids.